These 17 T cell receptor beta chains were all obtained from the same sample, sequenced in a study of molecular identifiers for immune sequencing clone quantification. TCRdb reprocessed the PCR reads with MiXCR, giving one entry per CDR3 protein. The top ten hold under 1.5% of the sample, which has about 67,000 distinct CDR3 sequences, around 17% seen once. Sequencing input: naive CD8+ T cells from blood, with Jurkat cell RNA spiked in. Specified subset: FACS-sorted CD8+CD4-CCR7+CD45RA+ naive T cells. The receptors derive from a human donor in good health. Some libraries in this study had Jurkat cell RNA spiked in.

The chain is built from TRBV19 and TRBJ2-1; 12 bases are shared with TRBD2. The ends lost 4 bases at V and 10 bases at J; junction bases unmatched: 8. Germline V gene lookup returns CDR1 LNHDA and CDR2 SQIVND (reference sequence). The length of the CDR3 is 15 residues. Here the CDR3 reads CASSTRLAGVSEQFF. DNA for the CDR3: TGTGCCAGTAGTACCAGACTAGCGGGAGTAAGCGAGCAGTTCTTC.

Turning to this clonotype: As the CDR3 is not closed by the conserved phenylalanine or tryptophan, this likely results from a read error. It is unclear where the CDR3 begins or ends on the DNA, so no DNA is shown, and the CDR3 is as TCRdb lists it. The CDR3 loop reads CSAYYRPVSSYNERFL. The chain links TRBV20-1 to TRBJ2-1. CDR1 is DFQATT and CDR2 is SNEGSKA in the germline V gene (reference sequence). Ends included, the CDR3 has 16 residues.

The V and J genes are TRBV27 and TRBJ2-7, with a possible D match to TRBD1 (6 bases). V shed 4 bases and J shed 2 bases, with 15 bases lying between them. The CDR3 runs 15 residues. Germline loops: CDR1 MNHEY, CDR2 SMNVEV (reference sequence). Here the CDR3 DNA reads TGTGCCAGCAGTTCCCGGGACACGGGGACCTACGAGCAGTACTTC. This sequence encodes CASSSRDTGTYEQYF.

This clonotype has ten or more counts. This chain joins TRBV30 and TRBJ2-7; D may be TRBD1 (5 bases). The CDR3 loop spans 11 amino acids. Per the germline V gene, CDR1 is GTSNPN and CDR2 is SVGIG (reference sequence). V lost 3 bases and J lost 4, with 7 bases in between. The CDR3: CAWSDSYEQYF. CDR3 nucleotide sequence: TGTGCCTGGAGCGACAGTTACGAGCAGTACTTC.

This clonotype was seen many times. The chain combines TRBV6-2 or TRBV6-3 with TRBJ2-1; TRBD1 matches 10 bases. The germline gives CDR1 MNHEY, CDR2 SVGEGT. The V gene end was trimmed by 6 bases and the J gene end by 4 bases; junction bases not matched to a gene: 6. This CDR3 spans 15 amino acids. CDR3 residues: CASSHPGQGYNEQFF. The CDR3 DNA follows: TGTGCCAGCAGCCACCCGGGACAGGGGTACAATGAGCAGTTCTTC.

This clonotype was observed at least ten times. This chain joins TRBV6-1 and TRBJ1-2; D is perhaps TRBD1 (6 bases). The CDR3 contains 16 residues. Germline-derived CDR1 and CDR2 are MNHNS and SASEGT. The V gene lost 6 bases and the J gene lost 3 bases, with 20 bases spanning the gap. Here the CDR3 DNA reads TGTGCCAGCAGCCCGAACCGGGCGGGGGGCTACTATGGCTACACCTTC. This sequence encodes CASSPNRAGGYYGYTF.

With respect to this clonotype: Sequence at one end of the junction differs from germline and may be a read error. V is TRBV9 and J is TRBJ1-6; TRBD1 matches 7 bases. The CDR3 sequence is 12 residues long. The germline V gene encodes CDR1 SGDLS and CDR2 YYNGEE. For the CDR3, the DNA is TGTACCAGCAGCCAGGGGGTTTCACCCCTCCACTTT. Translation: CTSSQGVSPLHF.

This clonotype turned up a few times. The chain is built from TRBV5-3 and TRBJ2-7; 9 bases align to TRBD2. TRBV5-3 falls under the ORF class, with uncertain function. Unmatched junction bases numbered 6, after V lost 10 bases and J lost 4 bases. The CDR3 loop spans 12 amino acids. Here the CDR3 reads CAAGLAGYEQYF. CDR3 nucleotide sequence: TGTGCCGCGGGTCTAGCGGGATACGAGCAGTACTTC.

In this sample, this clonotype turned up many times. The J gene is TRBJ2-5, the V gene TRBV4-1, with 15 positions matching TRBD2. Germline CDR1 is MGHRA and CDR2 is YSYEKL. The length of the CDR3 is 17 residues. V was clipped by 3 bases and J by 1 base; unmatched bases: 3. The CDR3 loop reads CASSHGTSGRPQETQYF. CDR3 nucleotide sequence: TGCGCCAGCAGCCACGGGACTAGCGGGAGGCCCCAAGAGACCCAGTACTTC.

In its sample, this clonotype was seen many times. For the CDR3, the DNA is TGTGCCAGCAGCCAAAGGTCGAGCGGGAGTCGCACTGGGGCCAACGTCCTGACTTTC. Its protein is CASSQRSSGSRTGANVLTF. The chain uses TRBV3-1 and TRBJ2-6; TRBD2 agrees at 8 bases. Germline values: CDR1 LGHDT, CDR2 YNNKEL (reference sequence). With 2 bases clipped from V and 2 bases from J, the junction kept 11 bases outside the gene matches. The CDR3 spans 19 residues.

This clonotype was counted only a few times. Being one base from a much bigger clone, this may be a read error. The V and J genes are TRBV30 and TRBJ2-1; D unresolved. V lost 4 bases, J lost 12 bases, and 25 bases lay in between. The CDR3 is 15 residues long. Germline assignment: CDR1 GTSNPN and CDR2 SVGIG (reference sequence). The CDR3: CAWKFVLPGGGGQFF. In DNA, the CDR3 is TGTGCCTGGAAATTCGTGCTACCCGGTGGTGGTGGGCAGTTCTTC.

This clonotype appeared many times. CDR3 region: CASSPSVGEGQVDTQYF. CDR3 nucleotide sequence: TGTGCCAGCAGTCCCAGCGTGGGGGAGGGCCAGGTAGATACGCAGTATTTT. The J gene is TRBJ2-3, the V gene TRBV27, with 7 bases aligning to TRBD2. The CDR3 is 17 residues long. Germline V CDR1 and CDR2: MNHEY, SMNVEV (reference sequence). J lost 5 bases, V lost 5 bases, and 16 bases had no gene match.

The genes are TRBV10-1 and TRBJ2-2; TRBD2 agrees at 12 bases. This CDR3 has 15 residues. CDR1 is WNHNN, CDR2 SYGVQD, per germline (reference sequence). V dropped 5 bases and J dropped 7; count of bases not matched to a gene: 5. In nucleotides, the CDR3 is TGCGCCAGCAGTTCTAGCGGGAGGGGATTCGGGGAGCTGTTTTTT. As protein: CASSSSGRGFGELFF.

As to this clonotype: A much bigger clone sits one base away, suggesting this may be a read error. The rearrangement links TRBV12-3 or TRBV12-4 to TRBJ2-1, with TRBD2 matching over 14 bases. The CDR3 sequence is 16 residues long. With 5 bases clipped from V and 9 bases from J, the junction kept 9 bases outside the gene matches. The CDR3 DNA reads TGTGCCAGCAGTCCAAGACTAGCGGGAGGGTTCAGTGAGCAGTTCTTC. This gives the protein CASSPRLAGGFSEQFF.

This clonotype was detected ten times or more. This chain connects TRBV3-1 to TRBJ2-4; TRBD1 matches 7 bases. Germline V CDR1 and CDR2: LGHDT, YNNKEL (reference sequence). The CDR3 is 16 amino acids. Trimming at V came to 0 bases and at J to 8 bases, leaving 10 bases not matched to a gene. In DNA, the CDR3 is TGTGCCAGCAGCCAAGATTCGGGACAGATCTCGTACATTCAGTACTTC. It yields the protein CASSQDSGQISYIQYF.

This sequence joins TRBV20-1 and TRBJ2-5; 7 bases are a match to TRBD1. J lost 5 bases, V lost 4 bases, and 25 bases had no gene match. CDR1 and CDR2 (germline): DFQATT, SNEGSKA (reference sequence). The CDR3 loop spans 19 amino acids. The CDR3 region has the DNA TGCAGTGCTACGCCGTACATCTCGACCCAACCGGGACAGCGGGAGACCCAGTACTTC. This encodes CSATPYISTQPGQRETQYF.

This clonotype was recorded at least ten times. The chain uses TRBV28 and TRBJ1-1; D ambiguous. Germline V gene lookup returns CDR1 MDHEN and CDR2 SYDVKM. Trimming stripped 7 bases from V and 3 bases from J, with 15 bases between. This CDR3 spans 14 amino acids. In nucleotides, the CDR3 is TGTGCCAGCACCCCGGTGGGTGAATACACTGAAGCTTTCTTT. Residues: CASTPVGEYTEAFF.